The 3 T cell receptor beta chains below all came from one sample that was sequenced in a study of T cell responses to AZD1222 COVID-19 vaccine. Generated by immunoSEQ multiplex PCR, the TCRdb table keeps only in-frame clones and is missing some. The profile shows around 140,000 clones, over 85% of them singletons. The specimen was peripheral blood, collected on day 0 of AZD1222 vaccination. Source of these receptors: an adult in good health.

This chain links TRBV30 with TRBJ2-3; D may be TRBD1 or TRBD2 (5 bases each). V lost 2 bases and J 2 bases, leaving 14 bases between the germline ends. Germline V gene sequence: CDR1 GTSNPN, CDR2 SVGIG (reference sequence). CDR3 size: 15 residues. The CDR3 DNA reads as TGTGCCTGGAGTAGTGGGGGAAGAAACACAGATACGCAGTATTTT. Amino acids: CAWSSGGRNTDTQYF.

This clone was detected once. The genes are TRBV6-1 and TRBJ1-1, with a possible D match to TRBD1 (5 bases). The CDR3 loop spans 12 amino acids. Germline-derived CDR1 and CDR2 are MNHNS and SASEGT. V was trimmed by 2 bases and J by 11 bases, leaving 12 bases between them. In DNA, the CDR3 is TGTGCCAGCAGTGAATGGGGGACCGAGGCTTTCTTT. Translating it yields CASSEWGTEAFF.

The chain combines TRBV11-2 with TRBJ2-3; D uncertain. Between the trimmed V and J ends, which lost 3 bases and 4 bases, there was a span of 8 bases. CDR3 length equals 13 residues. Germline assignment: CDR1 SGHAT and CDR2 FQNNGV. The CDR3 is CASSFEKADTQYF. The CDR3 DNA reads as TGTGCCAGCAGCTTCGAAAAGGCAGATACGCAGTATTTT.